This T cell receptor (beta chain) was captured in a study of vaccination and CD4 T cells after COVID-19. Study-wide results and limits: Researchers looked at relatively few convalescent patients and had no early post-infection timepoints.

Of note for this clonotype: The antigen is unknown.

V was pared by 4 bases and J by 3 bases, with 2 bases of the junction left unmatched. Germline V gene lookup returns CDR1 SQVTM and CDR2 ANQGSEA. This CDR3 is built from 14 residues. Treatment denoted: approximately nine-day PBMC culture with coronavirus spike peptide pools or control peptides (ViraFEST assay). Once obtained from cultured CD4+ T cells, the DNA was sequenced using the Oncomine TCR Beta short-read assay. Via MiXCR, TCRdb re-called the PCR reads, giving one row per CDR3 protein. The profile shows more than 8,000 distinct CDR3 sequences, around 21% of them singletons. This rearrangement joins TRBV29-1 to TRBJ2-1, with TRBD2 matching 11 bases. The receptor was derived from a human donor who had recovered from COVID-19. Sequencing used CD4+ T cells from blood, cultured in vitro, obtained after SARS-CoV-2 vaccination. The CDR3 protein is CSVVAGGLYNEQFF. CDR3 nucleotides: TGCAGCGTTGTAGCGGGGGGGCTCTACAATGAGCAGTTCTTC.